The 13 T cell receptor beta chains presented below share a single source sample, sequenced in a study of regulatory T cells in long-lasting Graves disease. This sample's time point: persistent/refractory GD, antithyroid drugs over 5 years with positive TRAb. After RNA was extracted from PBMCs, the TCR library was made from it. Building the TCR beta libraries relied on iRepertoire HTBI primers, and CDR3 regions underwent Arm-PCR. One entry per CDR3 protein, called by TCRdb with MiXCR from the multiplex PCR reads. Of around 460,000 distinct CDR3 sequences in the sample, roughly 23% were seen once. The source material was peripheral blood mononuclear cells (PBMCs), sampled when the disease was refractory, from a patient treated with antithyroid drugs. The source is a female donor with Graves disease.

This rearrangement joins TRBV2 to TRBJ2-7; 9 positions match TRBD1. Germline assignment: CDR1 SNHLY and CDR2 FYNNEI. The CDR3 is made up of 13 amino acids. Unmatched junction bases numbered 7, after V lost 7 bases and J lost 6 bases. Written as DNA, the CDR3 is TGTGCCAGCAATAGGGACAGGGTAGTCGAGCAGTACTTC. Translated: CASNRDRVVEQYF.

This clonotype was seen repeatedly, ten times or more. The V call is TRBV28, the J call TRBJ1-4; tentative D call: TRBD1 (6 bases). Germline CDR1 reads MDHEN; CDR2 reads SYDVKM. The V gene lost 6 bases and the J gene lost 8 bases, with 16 bases spanning the gap. The CDR3 has 14 amino acids. In nucleotides, the CDR3 is TGTGCCAGCAGGCTTGAACAGGGAACGGAAAAACTGTTTTTT. This gives the protein CASRLEQGTEKLFF.

This clonotype was picked up a small number of times. J is TRBJ2-6 and V is TRBV12-3 or TRBV12-4; 9 bases fit TRBD1. J lost 2 bases, V lost 3 bases, and 8 bases had no gene match. This CDR3 contains 18 residues. The CDR3 loop is CASSFSGQGKTGANVLTF. The CDR3 nucleotides are TGTGCCAGCAGTTTCTCGGGACAGGGAAAAACTGGGGCCAACGTCCTGACTTTC.

There are a few counts of this clonotype. The rearrangement joins TRBV29-1 to TRBJ2-7, with 7 bases identical to TRBD1. In germline, CDR1 is SQVTM, CDR2 ANQGSEA. Trimming removed 0 bases from V and 4 bases from J; junction bases left unmatched: 3. The CDR3 spans 13 residues. The CDR3: CSVEDGQVYEQYF. Here the CDR3 DNA reads TGCAGCGTTGAAGACGGACAGGTTTACGAGCAGTACTTC.

The J gene is TRBJ2-7, the V gene TRBV13; 8 nucleotides line up with TRBD2. Per the germline V gene, CDR1 is PRHDT and CDR2 is FYEKMQ (reference sequence). The CDR3 consists of 19 residues. The ends lost 4 bases at V and 0 bases at J; junction bases unmatched: 17. CDR3 DNA sequence: TGTGCCAGCAGCTCGGGGGGCCCGAGCGGGGGCCCGAGCTCCTACGAGCAGTACTTC. Its translation is CASSSGGPSGGPSSYEQYF.

The chain carries TRBV30 and TRBJ1-4; 7 bases match TRBD1. CDR3 length: 15 residues. Trimming cost V 0 bases and J 3 bases; bases outside gene matches: 4. Looked up from germline, CDR1 is GTSNPN and CDR2 is SVGIG (reference sequence). CDR3 nucleotides: TGTGCCTGGAGTGTGGGGACAGCGTCTAATGAAAAACTGTTTTTT. This gives the protein CAWSVGTASNEKLFF. The variable domain in full, completed from reference TRBV30 and TRBJ1-4, reads SQTIHQWPATLVQPVGSPLSLECTVEGTSNPNLYWYRQAAGRGLQLLFYSVGIGQISSEVPQNLSASRPQDRQFILSSKKLLLSDSGFYLCAWSVGTASNEKLFFGSGTQLSVL.

The V call is TRBV2, the J call TRBJ1-1, with TRBD1 matching 7 bases. The germline V gene has CDR1 SNHLY and CDR2 FYNNEI. Germline trimming cut 3 bases from V and 10 bases from J; bases unmatched to any gene: 11. The CDR3 totals 14 residues. As DNA, the CDR3 is TGTGCCAGCAGTGACATCAACAGGGACAGTACAGCTTTCTTT. This translates into CASSDINRDSTAFF.

This chain uses TRBV20-1 with TRBJ2-5, with 9 bases matching TRBD2. Germline CDR1 and CDR2: DFQATT and SNEGSKA (reference sequence). With V trimmed by 0 bases and J by 7 bases, 12 bases remained unmatched. The CDR3 has 16 amino acids. The CDR3 bases are TGCAGTGCTAGAGATCTTGGGCGGGGGGGTCTCCGGACCCAGTACTTC. Translating gives CSARDLGRGGLRTQYF.

The J gene is TRBJ2-5, the V gene TRBV5-6; D may be TRBD2 (7 bases). The CDR3 is 14 residues long. Trimming cost V 4 bases and J 2 bases, with 12 bases left between them. Looked up from germline, CDR1 is SGHDT and CDR2 is YYEEEE. CDR3 nucleotides: TGTGCCAGCAGCCAGCGGGACATTCAAGAGACCCAGTACTTC. It encodes CASSQRDIQETQYF.

J is TRBJ2-3 and V is TRBV4-3; 7 nucleotides line up with TRBD1. With V trimmed by 0 bases and J by 4 bases, 7 bases remained unmatched. This CDR3 contains 16 residues. Germline assignment: CDR1 LGHNA and CDR2 YSLEER. The DNA of the CDR3 is TGCGCCAGCAGCCAAGACAGGGGGACGGTTGCAGATACGCAGTATTTT. Protein product: CASSQDRGTVADTQYF.

This clonotype has a single count. Because it lacks the conserved phenylalanine or tryptophan at the end, this CDR3 is likely a read error. V is TRBV10-3 and J is TRBJ1-6; TRBD1 aligns across 7 bases. Germline CDR1 is ENHRY and CDR2 is SYGVKD. The length of the CDR3 is 15 residues. With 6 bases clipped from V and 8 bases from J, the junction kept 10 bases outside the gene matches. CDR3 sequence reads: CAISQGTAQDSPLHS. CDR3 bases: TGTGCCATCAGCCAGGGGACAGCGCAGGATTCACCCCTCCACTCT.

This clonotype was seen at least ten times. V gene TRBV12-3 or TRBV12-4 combines with J gene TRBJ1-5; no clear D. CDR3 length: 15 amino acids. The V gene lost 5 bases and the J gene lost 0 bases, with 11 bases spanning the gap. In DNA, the CDR3 is TGTGCCAGCAGTGTGAGGGATTATAGCAATCAGCCCCAGCATTTT. Its protein is CASSVRDYSNQPQHF.

V and J are TRBV12-3 or TRBV12-4 and TRBJ2-7; D gene unclear. Trimming stripped 7 bases from V and 0 bases from J, with 13 bases between. The CDR3 length is 14 residues. The CDR3, as DNA: TGTGCCAGCACCCCGGCGGAACACTCCTACGAGCAGTACTTC. Amino acids: CASTPAEHSYEQYF.